This T cell receptor (beta chain) was retrieved from a study of radiation and T cells in renal cell carcinoma. Trimming took off 2 bases at V and 5 bases at J, with 12 bases between the two ends. The germline CDR1 and CDR2 sequences are MNHNS and SASEGT. This CDR3 spans 14 amino acids. Sequencing was performed with immunoSEQ multiplex PCR; in TCRdb, only in-frame clones are kept and a portion is missing. The sample consists of about 9,000 clones, more than 60% of them appearing once. Treatment noted: 15 Gy SBRT to primary tumor, nephrectomy 4 weeks later. Nephrectomy followed 15 Gy stereotactic body radiation by 4 weeks.

This clonotype was sampled from a woman in her forties or fifties with renal cell carcinoma. The chain links TRBV6-1 to TRBJ1-1; D gene uncertain. The source was tumor tissue, collected from a patient whose treatment included radiotherapy and nephrectomy. The DNA for the CDR3 is TGTGCCAGCAGTGAAACGGGGAGAGGTACTGAAGCTTTCTTT. Protein sequence: CASSETGRGTEAFF.